The clone carrying this T cell receptor (beta chain) turned up a few times. Antigen unknown. These data come from a study of early T cells in non-severe SARS-CoV-2 infection. Background on the study: Bulk RNA isolated from unsorted whole blood underwent sequencing; chains were not paired. Findings and caveats of the study: Anti-spike CD8 responses were favored in VDJdb matching, and private and CD4 specificities were missed.

The CDR3 has 13 amino acids. In germline, CDR1 is SQVTM, CDR2 ANQGSEA. With 1 base removed from V and 1 base from J, the gap between germline ends came to 7 bases. Attachment of unique molecular identifiers to individual cDNA molecules was performed. One entry per CDR3 protein results from TCRdb running MiXCR on the 5' RACE reads. The sample includes about 49,000 distinct CDR3 sequences, about 12% seen only once; the top ten take 7.5% to 9.5%. The sequenced material came from whole blood. This rearrangement joins TRBV29-1 to TRBJ2-5; no definite D call. The origin of this receptor is an adult who was a healthcare worker with PCR-confirmed SARS-CoV-2 infection or an uninfected control (not recorded which). The CDR3 sequence: CSVEVLVQETQYF. The CDR3 DNA reads TGCAGCGTTGAAGTACTGGTCCAAGAGACCCAGTACTTC.